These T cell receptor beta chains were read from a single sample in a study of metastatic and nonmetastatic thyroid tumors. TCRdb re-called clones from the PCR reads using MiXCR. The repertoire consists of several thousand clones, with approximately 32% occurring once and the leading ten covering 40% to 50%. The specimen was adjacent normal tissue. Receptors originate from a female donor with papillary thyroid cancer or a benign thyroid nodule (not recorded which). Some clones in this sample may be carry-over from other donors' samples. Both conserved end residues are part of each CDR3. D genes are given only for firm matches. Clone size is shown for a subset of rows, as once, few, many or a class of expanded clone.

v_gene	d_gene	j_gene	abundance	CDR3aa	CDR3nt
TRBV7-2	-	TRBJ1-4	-	CASSLGAGNEKLFF	TGTGCCAGCAGCCTGGGTGCGGGTAATGAAAAACTGTTTTTT
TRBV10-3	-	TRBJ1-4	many	CAISDRGEEKLFF	TGTGCCATCAGTGATCGGGGAGAGGAAAAACTGTTTTTT
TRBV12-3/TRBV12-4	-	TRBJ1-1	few	CASSNNKGEDTEAFF	TGTGCCAGCAGTAACAACAAGGGAGAGGACACTGAAGCTTTCTTT
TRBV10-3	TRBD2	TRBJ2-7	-	CAISDGPAGEYYEQYF	TGTGCCATCAGTGATGGTCCGGCGGGGGAGTACTACGAGCAGTACTTC
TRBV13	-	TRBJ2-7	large	CASSFFTGSSYEQYF	TGTGCCAGCAGCTTCTTCACGGGGTCCTCCTACGAGCAGTACTTC
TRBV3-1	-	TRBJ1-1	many	CASSQASAGHGGVNTEAFF	TGTGCCAGCAGCCAAGCGAGCGCAGGGCATGGGGGGGTGAACACTGAAGCTTTCTTT
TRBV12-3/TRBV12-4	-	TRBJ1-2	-	CASSLDGNYGYTF	TGTGCCAGCAGTTTAGACGGAAACTATGGCTACACCTTC
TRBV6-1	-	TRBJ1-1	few	CASSDSIWTEAFF	TGTGCCAGCAGTGATTCAATTTGGACTGAAGCTTTCTTT
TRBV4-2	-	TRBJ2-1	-	CASSQDQGALSYNEQFF	TGTGCCAGCAGCCAAGATCAAGGTGCTCTATCCTACAATGAGCAGTTCTTC
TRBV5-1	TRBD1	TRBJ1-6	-	CASSFSGGENSPLHF	TGCGCCAGCAGCTTCTCAGGGGGCGAAAATTCACCCCTCCACTTT
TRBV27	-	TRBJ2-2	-	CASSLGSLGTGELFF	TGTGCCAGCAGTTTGGGCAGCTTAGGGACCGGGGAGCTGTTTTTT
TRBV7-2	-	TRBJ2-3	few	CASSSLPDTQYF	TGTGCCAGCAGCTCCCTCCCAGATACGCAGTATTTT
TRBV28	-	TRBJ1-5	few	CASSLWANRISRQPQHF	TGTGCCAGCAGTTTATGGGCGAACAGAATTAGTCGTCAGCCCCAGCATTTT
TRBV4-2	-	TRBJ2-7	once	CAPEVAQNEQYF	TGTGCGCCCGAGGTAGCGCAAAACGAGCAGTACTTC
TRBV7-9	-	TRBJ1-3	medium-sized	CASSLRDTENTIYF	TGTGCCAGCAGCTTAAGGGACACTGAAAACACCATATATTTT
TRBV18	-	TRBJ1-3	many	CASSPGYYSSGNTIYF	TGTGCCAGCTCACCAGGCTACTACTCTTCTGGAAACACCATATATTTT
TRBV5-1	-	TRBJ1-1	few	CASSRWGSTEAFF	TGCGCCAGCAGCCGGTGGGGGAGTACTGAAGCTTTCTTT
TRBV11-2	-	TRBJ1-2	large	CASQKGRYNYGYTF	TGTGCCAGCCAAAAAGGGCGCTACAACTATGGCTACACCTTC
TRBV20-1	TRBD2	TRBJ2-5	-	CSARFSGREQDTQYF	TGCAGTGCTAGATTTAGCGGGAGGGAACAAGATACCCAGTACTTC
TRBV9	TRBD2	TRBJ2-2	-	CASSVVPGGGELFF	TGTGCCAGCAGCGTAGTTCCGGGAGGCGGGGAGCTGTTTTTT
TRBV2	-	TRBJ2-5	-	CASSGTGSGETQYF	TGTGCCAGCAGTGGAACAGGGTCCGGCGAGACCCAGTACTTC
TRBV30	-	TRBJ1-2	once	CAWSDTGNYGYTF	TGTGCCTGGAGTGACACAGGAAACTATGGCTACACCTTC
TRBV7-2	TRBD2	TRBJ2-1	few	CASSQGLAGGNEQFF	TGTGCCAGCAGCCAGGGACTAGCGGGAGGCAATGAGCAGTTCTTC
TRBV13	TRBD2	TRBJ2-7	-	CASSSLAGGSSYEQYF	TGTGCCAGCAGCTCATTAGCGGGGGGAAGCTCCTACGAGCAGTACTTC
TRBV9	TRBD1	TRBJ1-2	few	CASSVDPSGTGYGYTF	TGTGCCAGCAGCGTAGATCCGTCCGGGACAGGATATGGCTACACCTTC
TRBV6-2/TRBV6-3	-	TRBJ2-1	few	CASSLSAGEQFF	TGTGCCAGCAGTTTGTCCGCGGGTGAGCAGTTCTTC
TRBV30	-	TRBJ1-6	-	CAWSVPTQPLHF	TGTGCCTGGAGTGTCCCTACTCAACCCCTCCACTTT
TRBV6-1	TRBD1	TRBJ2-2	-	CASKVPGGFTGELFF	TGTGCCAGCAAGGTGCCAGGGGGCTTCACCGGGGAGCTGTTTTTT
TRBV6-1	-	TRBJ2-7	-	CASGTGFLYEQYF	TGTGCCAGCGGAACCGGGTTCCTCTACGAGCAGTACTTC
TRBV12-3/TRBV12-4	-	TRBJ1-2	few	CASSLQGKGGGYTF	TGTGCCAGCAGTTTACAGGGAAAGGGGGGTGGCTACACCTTC
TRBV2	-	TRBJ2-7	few	CASSWGAGDEQYF	TGTGCCAGCAGTTGGGGGGCGGGGGACGAGCAGTACTTC
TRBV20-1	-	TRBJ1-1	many	CSASGGAGAEAFF	TGCAGTGCTAGCGGGGGCGCGGGTGCTGAAGCTTTCTTT